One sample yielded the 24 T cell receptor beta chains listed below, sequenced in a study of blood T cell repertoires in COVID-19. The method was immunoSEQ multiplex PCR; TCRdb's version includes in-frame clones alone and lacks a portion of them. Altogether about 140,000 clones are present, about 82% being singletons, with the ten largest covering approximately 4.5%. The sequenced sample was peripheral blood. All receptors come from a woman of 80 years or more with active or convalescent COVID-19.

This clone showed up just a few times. The DNA for the CDR3 is TGCGCCAGCAGCTTTAGTCAACTAGCGGGGACCCAGTACTTC. Its protein is CASSFSQLAGTQYF. This chain connects TRBV5-1 to TRBJ2-5, with TRBD2 matching 9 bases. V was pared by 2 bases and J by 7 bases, with 6 bases of the junction left unmatched. The CDR3 runs 14 residues. Germline CDR1 and CDR2: SGHRS and YFSETQ.

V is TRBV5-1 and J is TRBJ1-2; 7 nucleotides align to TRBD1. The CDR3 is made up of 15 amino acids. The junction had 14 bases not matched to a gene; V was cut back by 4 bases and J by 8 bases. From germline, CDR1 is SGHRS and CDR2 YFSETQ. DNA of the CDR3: TGCGCCAGCAGCGCCTCAGGGGGAAGCTCCGTAGGCTACACCTTC. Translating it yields CASSASGGSSVGYTF. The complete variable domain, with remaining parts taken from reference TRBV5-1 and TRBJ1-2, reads KAGVTQTPRYLIKTRGQQVTLSCSPISGHRSVSWYQQTPGQGLQFLFEYFSETQRNKGNFPGRFSGRQFSNSRSEMNVSTLELGDSALYLCASSASGGSSVGYTFGSGTRLTVV.

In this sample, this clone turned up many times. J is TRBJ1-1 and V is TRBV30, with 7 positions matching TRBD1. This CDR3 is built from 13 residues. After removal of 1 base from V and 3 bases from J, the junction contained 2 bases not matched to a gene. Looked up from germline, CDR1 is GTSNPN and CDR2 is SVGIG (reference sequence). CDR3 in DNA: TGTGCCTGGAGTGGAGGGGGCCACACTGAAGCTTTCTTT. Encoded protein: CAWSGGGHTEAFF. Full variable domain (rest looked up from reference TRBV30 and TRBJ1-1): SQTIHQWPATLVQPVGSPLSLECTVEGTSNPNLYWYRQAAGRGLQLLFYSVGIGQISSEVPQNLSASRPQDRQFILSSKKLLLSDSGFYLCAWSGGGHTEAFFGQGTRLTVV.

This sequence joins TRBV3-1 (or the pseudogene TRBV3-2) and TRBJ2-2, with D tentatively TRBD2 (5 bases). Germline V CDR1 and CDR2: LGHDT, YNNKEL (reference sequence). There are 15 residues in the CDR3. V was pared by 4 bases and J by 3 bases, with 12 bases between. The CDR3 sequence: CASSRAGDYTGELFF. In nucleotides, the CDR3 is TGTGCCAGCAGCCGGGCCGGGGATTACACCGGGGAGCTGTTTTTT.

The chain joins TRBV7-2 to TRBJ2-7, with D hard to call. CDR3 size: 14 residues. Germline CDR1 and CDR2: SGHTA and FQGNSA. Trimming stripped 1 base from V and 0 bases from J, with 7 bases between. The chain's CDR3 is CASSLDSNSYEQYF. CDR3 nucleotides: TGTGCCAGCAGCTTAGACAGCAACTCCTACGAGCAGTACTTC. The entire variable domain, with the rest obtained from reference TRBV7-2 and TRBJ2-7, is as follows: GAGVSQSPSNKVTEKGKDVELRCDPISGHTALYWYRQSLGQGLEFLIYFQGNSAPDKSGLPSDRFSAERTGGSVSTLTIQRTQQEDSAVYLCASSLDSNSYEQYFGPGTRLTVT.

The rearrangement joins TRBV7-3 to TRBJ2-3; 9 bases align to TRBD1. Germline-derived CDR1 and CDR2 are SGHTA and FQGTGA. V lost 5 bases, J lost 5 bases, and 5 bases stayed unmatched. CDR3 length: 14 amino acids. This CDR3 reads CASSVNRGRDTQYF. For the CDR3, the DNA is TGTGCCAGCAGCGTGAACAGGGGGCGAGATACGCAGTATTTT.

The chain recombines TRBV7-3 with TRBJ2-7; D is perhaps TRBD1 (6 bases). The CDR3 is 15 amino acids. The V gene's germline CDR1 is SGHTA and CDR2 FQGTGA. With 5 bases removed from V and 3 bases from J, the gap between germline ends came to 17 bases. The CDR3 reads CASSGTGKSFYEQYF. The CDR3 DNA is TGTGCCAGCAGCGGTACAGGGAAATCCTTCTACGAGCAGTACTTC.

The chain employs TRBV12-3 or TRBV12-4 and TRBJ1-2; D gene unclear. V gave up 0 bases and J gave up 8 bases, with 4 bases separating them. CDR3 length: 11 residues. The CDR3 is CASSLAGGYTF. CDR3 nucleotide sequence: TGTGCCAGCAGTTTAGCTGGCGGCTACACCTTC.

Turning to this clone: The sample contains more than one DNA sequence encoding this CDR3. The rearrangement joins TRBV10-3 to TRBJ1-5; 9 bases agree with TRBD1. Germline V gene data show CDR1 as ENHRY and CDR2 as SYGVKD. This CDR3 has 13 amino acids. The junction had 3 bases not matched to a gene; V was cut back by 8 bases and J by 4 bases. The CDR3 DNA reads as TGTGCCATCCGGGACAGGGAGAATCAGCCCCAGCATTTT. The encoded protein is CAIRDRENQPQHF.

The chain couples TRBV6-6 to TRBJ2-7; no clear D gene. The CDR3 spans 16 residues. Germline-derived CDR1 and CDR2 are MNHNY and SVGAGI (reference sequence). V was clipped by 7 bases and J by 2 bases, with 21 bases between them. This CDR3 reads CASTSIAFAGTYEQYF. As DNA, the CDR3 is TGTGCCAGCACCTCCATTGCCTTCGCAGGAACCTACGAGCAGTACTTC.

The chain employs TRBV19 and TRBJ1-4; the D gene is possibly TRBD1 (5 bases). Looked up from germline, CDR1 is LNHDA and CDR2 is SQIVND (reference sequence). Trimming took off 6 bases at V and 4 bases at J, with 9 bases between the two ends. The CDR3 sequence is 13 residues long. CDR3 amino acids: CASRDTSNEKLFF. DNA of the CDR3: TGTGCCAGTAGGGACACAAGTAATGAAAAACTGTTTTTT.

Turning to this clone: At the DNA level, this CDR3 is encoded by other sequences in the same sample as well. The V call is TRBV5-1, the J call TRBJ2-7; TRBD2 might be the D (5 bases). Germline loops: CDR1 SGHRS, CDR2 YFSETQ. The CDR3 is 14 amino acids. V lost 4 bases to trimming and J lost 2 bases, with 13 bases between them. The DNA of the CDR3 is TGCGCCAGCAGCCTCCGGACTGGCACCTACGAGCAGTACTTC. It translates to CASSLRTGTYEQYF.

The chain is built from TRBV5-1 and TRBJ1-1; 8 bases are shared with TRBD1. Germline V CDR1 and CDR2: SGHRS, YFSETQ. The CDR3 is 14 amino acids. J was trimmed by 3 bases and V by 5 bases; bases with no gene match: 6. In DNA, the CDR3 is TGCGCCAGCAGAGACGGACAGGGACACACTGAAGCTTTCTTT. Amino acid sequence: CASRDGQGHTEAFF.

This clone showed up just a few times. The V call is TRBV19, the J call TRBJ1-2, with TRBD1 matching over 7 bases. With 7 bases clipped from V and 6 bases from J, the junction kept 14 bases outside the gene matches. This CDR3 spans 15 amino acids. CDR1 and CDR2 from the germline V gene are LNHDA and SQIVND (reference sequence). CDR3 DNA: TGTGCCAGTAACAAGGGACAGATACTAGGGGATGGCTACACCTTC. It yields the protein CASNKGQILGDGYTF.

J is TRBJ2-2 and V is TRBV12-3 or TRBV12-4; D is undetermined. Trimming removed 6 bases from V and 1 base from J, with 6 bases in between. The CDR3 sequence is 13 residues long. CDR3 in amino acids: CASRHRNTGELFF. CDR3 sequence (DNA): TGTGCCAGCAGACACAGGAACACCGGGGAGCTGTTTTTT.

CDR3 sequence: CASSLEGLRSAQHF. The CDR3 DNA follows: TGTGCCAGCAGCTTAGAGGGCCTTAGGTCGGCCCAGCATTTT. The chain uses TRBV11-2 and TRBJ1-5; the D is unclear. Per the germline V gene, CDR1 is SGHAT and CDR2 is FQNNGV. The CDR3 runs 14 residues. The V end lost 0 bases, the J end lost 11 bases, and 14 bases lay between the germline ends.

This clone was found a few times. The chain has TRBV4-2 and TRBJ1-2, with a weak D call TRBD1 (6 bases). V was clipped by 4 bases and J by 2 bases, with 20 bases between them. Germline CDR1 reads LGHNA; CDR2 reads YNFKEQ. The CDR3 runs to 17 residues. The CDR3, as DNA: TGTGCCAGCAGCCCAAGACAGGTTCTCGAGGTGAACTATGGCTACACCTTC. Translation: CASSPRQVLEVNYGYTF.

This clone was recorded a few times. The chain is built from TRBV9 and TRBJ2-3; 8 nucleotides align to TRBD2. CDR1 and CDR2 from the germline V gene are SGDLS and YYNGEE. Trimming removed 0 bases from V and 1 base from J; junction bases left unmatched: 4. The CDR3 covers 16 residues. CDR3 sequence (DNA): TGTGCCAGCAGCGTAGCCCTTAGCGGGGGCACAGATACGCAGTATTTT. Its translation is CASSVALSGGTDTQYF.

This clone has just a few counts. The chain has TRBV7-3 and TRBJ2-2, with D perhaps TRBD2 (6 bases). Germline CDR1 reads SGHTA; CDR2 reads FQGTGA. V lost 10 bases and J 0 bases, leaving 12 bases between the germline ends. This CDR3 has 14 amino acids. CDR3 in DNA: TGTGCCACCGGGTGGGGGGCGAACACCGGGGAGCTGTTTTTT. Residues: CATGWGANTGELFF.

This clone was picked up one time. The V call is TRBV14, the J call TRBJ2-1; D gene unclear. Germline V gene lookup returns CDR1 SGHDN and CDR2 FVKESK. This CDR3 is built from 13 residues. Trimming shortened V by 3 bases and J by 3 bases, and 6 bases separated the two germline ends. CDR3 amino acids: CASSHLNYNEQFF. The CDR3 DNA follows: TGTGCCAGCAGCCATTTAAACTACAATGAGCAGTTCTTC.

CDR3 in DNA: TGCGCCAGCAGATCCGGGGACCAAGAGACCCAGTACTTC. Translating gives CASRSGDQETQYF. The chain carries TRBV5-1 and TRBJ2-5, with D maybe TRBD2 (5 bases). The V gene's germline CDR1 is SGHRS and CDR2 YFSETQ. Between the trimmed V and J ends, which lost 5 bases and 0 bases, there was a span of 8 bases. CDR3 size: 13 residues.

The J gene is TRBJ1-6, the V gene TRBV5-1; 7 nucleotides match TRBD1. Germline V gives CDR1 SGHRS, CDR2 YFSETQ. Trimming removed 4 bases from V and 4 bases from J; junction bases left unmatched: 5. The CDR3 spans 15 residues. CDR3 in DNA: TGCGCCAGCAGCGTCAGACAGGGTTATAATTCACCCCTCCACTTT. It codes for CASSVRQGYNSPLHF.

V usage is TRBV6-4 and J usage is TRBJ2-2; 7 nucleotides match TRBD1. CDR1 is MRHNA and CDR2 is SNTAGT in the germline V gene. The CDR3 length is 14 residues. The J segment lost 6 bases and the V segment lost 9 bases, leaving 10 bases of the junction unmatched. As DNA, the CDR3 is TGTGCCAGTGCCGAGGGGGCCGGTCCCGGGGAGCTGTTTTTT. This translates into CASAEGAGPGELFF.

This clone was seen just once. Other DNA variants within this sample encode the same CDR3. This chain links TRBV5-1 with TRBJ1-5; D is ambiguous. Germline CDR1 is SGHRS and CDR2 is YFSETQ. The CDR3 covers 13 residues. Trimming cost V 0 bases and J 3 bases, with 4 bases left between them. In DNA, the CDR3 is TGCGCCAGCAGCTTGGGACTCAATCAGCCCCAGCATTTT. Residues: CASSLGLNQPQHF.